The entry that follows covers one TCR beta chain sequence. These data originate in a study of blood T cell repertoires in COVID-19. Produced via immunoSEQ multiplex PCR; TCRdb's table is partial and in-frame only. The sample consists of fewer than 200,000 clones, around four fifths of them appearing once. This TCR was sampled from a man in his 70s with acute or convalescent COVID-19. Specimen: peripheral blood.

In DNA form, the CDR3 reads TGTGCCAGCAGCTTAGCGGGGGGGCCAAACAATGAGCAGTTCTTC. Protein product: CASSLAGGPNNEQFF. This chain joins TRBV5-4 and TRBJ2-1, with TRBD2 matching over 10 bases. CDR1 is SGHNT, CDR2 YYREEE, per germline (reference sequence). V shed 2 bases, J shed 5 bases, and the junction held 4 bases outside the gene matches. This CDR3 is built from 15 residues.